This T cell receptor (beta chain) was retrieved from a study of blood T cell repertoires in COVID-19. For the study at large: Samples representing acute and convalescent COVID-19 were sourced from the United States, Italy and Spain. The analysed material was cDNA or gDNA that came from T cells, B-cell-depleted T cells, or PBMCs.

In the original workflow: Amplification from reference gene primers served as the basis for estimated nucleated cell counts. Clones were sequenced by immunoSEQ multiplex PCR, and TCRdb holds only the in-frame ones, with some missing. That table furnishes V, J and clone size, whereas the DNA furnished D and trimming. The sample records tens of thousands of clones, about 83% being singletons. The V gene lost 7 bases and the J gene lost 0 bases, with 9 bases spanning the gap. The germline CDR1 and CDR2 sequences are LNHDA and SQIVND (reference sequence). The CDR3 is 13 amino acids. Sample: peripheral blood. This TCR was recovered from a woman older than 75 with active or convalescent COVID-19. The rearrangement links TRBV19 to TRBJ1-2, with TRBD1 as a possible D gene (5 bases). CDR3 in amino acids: CASTPGANYGYTF. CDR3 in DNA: TGTGCCAGTACCCCGGGGGCTAACTATGGCTACACCTTC.